Listed below are T cell receptor beta chains from one sample, sequenced in a study of blood T cell repertoires in COVID-19. The assay was immunoSEQ multiplex PCR, and TCRdb's table has in-frame clones only and misses some. This table has approximately 110,000 clones, about 75% appearing once. The sample comprised peripheral blood. These receptor sequences come from a man older than 75 with acute or convalescent COVID-19. The CDR3 runs from the conserved cysteine through the conserved F or W. A D gene is named only where the DNA matches it firmly. Rows may omit the clone size; those that give it use once, few, many or a size class.

>TRBJ1-2|NA|TRBD1|TRBV6-5
CASSSITGTGGYGYTF
TGTGCCAGCAGTTCAATTACCGGGACAGGGGGGTATGGCTACACCTTC
>TRBJ1-4|few|NA|TRBV25-1
CAAAIAEKLFF
TGTGCCGCGGCTATCGCTGAAAAACTGTTTTTT
>TRBJ1-1|NA|NA|TRBV5-5
CASSLQGYTEAFF
TGTGCCAGCAGCTTGCAGGGCTACACTGAAGCTTTCTTT
>TRBJ2-7|many|NA|TRBV23-1
CASTARGAVYEQYF
TGCGCCAGCACGGCACGGGGGGCTGTGTACGAGCAGTACTTC
>TRBJ2-3|once|NA|TRBV7-9
CASSRGLPVTDTQYF
TGTGCCAGCAGCAGAGGACTGCCTGTCACAGATACGCAGTATTTT
>TRBJ2-5|NA|NA|TRBV7-3
CASSLVGGGSEAQYF
TGTGCCAGCAGCTTAGTTGGGGGCGGCTCCGAGGCCCAGTACTTC
>TRBJ2-3|NA|NA|TRBV19
CASSPQGLLTDTQYF
TGTGCCAGTAGTCCACAGGGTTTATTGACAGATACGCAGTATTTT
>TRBJ1-1|NA|NA|TRBV7-4
CASSLSQGQELDTEAFF
TGTGCCAGCAGCTTATCCCAGGGGCAGGAATTGGACACTGAAGCTTTCTTT
>TRBJ2-3|NA|TRBD1|TRBV5-6
CASSPIGGTPFTDTQYF
TGTGCCAGCAGTCCGATAGGGGGCACACCCTTCACAGATACGCAGTATTTT
>TRBJ2-5|NA|NA|TRBV7-2
CASSEPPGAQYF
TGTGCCAGCAGCGAACCCCCGGGGGCCCAGTACTTC
>TRBJ1-5|NA|NA|TRBV4-1
CASSQDLETGRVRNQPQHF
TGCGCCAGCAGCCAAGATCTAGAGACAGGACGGGTAAGAAATCAGCCCCAGCATTTT
>TRBJ2-3|NA|TRBD2|TRBV5-1
CASRLEGGSLPDTQYF
TGCGCCAGCAGACTGGAGGGCGGGAGTCTCCCAGATACGCAGTATTTT
>TRBJ2-1|NA|TRBD2|TRBV15
CATSRELAGGRIPHEQFF
TGTGCCACCAGCAGAGAACTAGCGGGAGGGAGGATCCCACATGAGCAGTTCTTC
>TRBJ2-1|few|TRBD2|TRBV5-6
CASSLLAGGPNEQFF
TGTGCCAGCAGCTTGTTAGCGGGAGGGCCTAATGAGCAGTTCTTC
>TRBJ2-2|once|NA|TRBV5-6
CASSPGNTGELFF
TGTGCCAGCAGCCCCGGGAACACCGGGGAGCTGTTTTTT
>TRBJ1-5|NA|NA|TRBV4-1
CASSQFQINQPQHF
TGCGCCAGCAGCCAATTCCAGATAAATCAGCCCCAGCATTTT
>TRBJ2-5|NA|TRBD1|TRBV11-3
CASSRTGGVETQYF
TGTGCCAGCAGCAGGACAGGGGGCGTCGAGACCCAGTACTTC
>TRBJ2-2|NA|NA|TRBV9
CASSPNYFTGELFF
TGTGCCAGCAGCCCAAACTACTTCACCGGGGAGCTGTTTTTT
>TRBJ1-2|NA|TRBD1|TRBV6-2/TRBV6-3
CASSGDRDGYGYTF
TGTGCCAGCAGTGGTGACAGGGATGGCTATGGCTACACCTTC
>TRBJ2-1|NA|NA|TRBV7-9
CASSLRELEQFF
TGTGCCAGCAGCCTCCGGGAACTTGAGCAGTTCTTC
>TRBJ2-7|NA|NA|TRBV3-1/TRBV3-2
CASSHGGYEQYF
TGTGCCAGCAGCCACGGAGGTTACGAGCAGTACTTC
>TRBJ2-7|NA|TRBD1|TRBV6-1
CASSEAPGQGYEQYF
TGTGCCAGCAGTGAAGCGCCCGGACAGGGGTACGAGCAGTACTTC
>TRBJ2-1|once|NA|TRBV6-6
CASSFETGRHEQFF
TGTGCCAGCAGTTTTGAGACAGGGAGGCATGAGCAGTTCTTC
>TRBJ2-1|NA|NA|TRBV3-1/TRBV3-2
CASSQAPSGSYNEQFF
TGTGCCAGCAGCCAGGCCCCAAGTGGCTCCTACAATGAGCAGTTCTTC
>TRBJ1-3|few|NA|TRBV27
CASSLGTSGSGNTIYF
TGTGCCAGCAGTTTAGGGACAAGCGGCTCTGGAAACACCATATATTTT
>TRBJ1-6|few|TRBD1|TRBV7-6
CASSQRGDRDSPLHF
TGTGCCAGCAGCCAAAGGGGGGACAGGGATTCACCCCTCCACTTT
>TRBJ1-2|NA|TRBD1|TRBV24-1
CATSDTTGGNYGYTF
TGTGCCACCAGTGATACGACAGGGGGAAACTATGGCTACACCTTC
>TRBJ2-7|NA|NA|TRBV6-5
CASSPTGNTYEQYF
TGTGCCAGCAGTCCTACAGGGAACACCTACGAGCAGTACTTC
>TRBJ1-1|NA|NA|TRBV29-1
CSVTRGNTEAFF
TGCAGCGTTACCAGGGGGAACACTGAAGCTTTCTTT
>TRBJ2-7|once|NA|TRBV6-5
CASSPQRDANEQYF
TGTGCCAGCAGTCCCCAAAGAGATGCTAACGAGCAGTACTTC
>TRBJ2-2|NA|NA|TRBV7-8
CASRSTGFSGELFF
TGTGCCAGCAGATCGACAGGCTTTTCCGGGGAGCTGTTTTTT
>TRBJ2-7|NA|NA|TRBV6-2/TRBV6-3
CASSATSYEQYF
TGTGCCAGCAGTGCCACTAGCTACGAGCAGTACTTC
>TRBJ2-7|NA|NA|TRBV7-8
CASSLEAVPSSYEQYF
TGTGCCAGCAGCTTAGAGGCGGTCCCGAGCTCCTACGAGCAGTACTTC
>TRBJ1-4|few|NA|TRBV5-1
CASSLSPTNEKLFF
TGCGCCAGCAGCTTGAGCCCAACTAATGAAAAACTGTTTTTT
>TRBJ2-5|few|TRBD2|TRBV27
CASSPRLAGGRETQYF
TGTGCCAGCAGTCCAAGACTAGCGGGAGGGCGAGAGACCCAGTACTTC
>TRBJ2-7|NA|TRBD1|TRBV6-6
CASSYSEDRGYEQYF
TGTGCCAGCAGTTACTCGGAGGACAGGGGCTACGAGCAGTACTTC